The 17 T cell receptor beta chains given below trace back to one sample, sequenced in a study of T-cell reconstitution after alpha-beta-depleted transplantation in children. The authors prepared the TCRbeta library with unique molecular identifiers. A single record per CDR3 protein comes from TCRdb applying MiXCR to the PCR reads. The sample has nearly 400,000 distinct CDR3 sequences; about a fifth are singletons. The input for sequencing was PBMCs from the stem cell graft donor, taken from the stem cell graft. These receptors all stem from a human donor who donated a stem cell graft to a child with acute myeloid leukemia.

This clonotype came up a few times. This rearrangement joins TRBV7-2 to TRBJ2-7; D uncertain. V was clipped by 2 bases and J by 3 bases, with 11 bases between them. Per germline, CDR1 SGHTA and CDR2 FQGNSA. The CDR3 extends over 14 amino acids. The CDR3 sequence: CASSLRIESYEQYF. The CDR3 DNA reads TGTGCCAGCAGCTTAAGAATCGAGAGCTACGAGCAGTACTTC.

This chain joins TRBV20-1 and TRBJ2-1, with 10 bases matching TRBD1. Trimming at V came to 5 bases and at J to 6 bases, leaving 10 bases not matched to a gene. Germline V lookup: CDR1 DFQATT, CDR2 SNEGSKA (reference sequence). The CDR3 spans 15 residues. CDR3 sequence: CSAAKDRGLFNEQFF. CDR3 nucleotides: TGCAGTGCTGCCAAAGACAGGGGGCTTTTCAATGAGCAGTTCTTC.

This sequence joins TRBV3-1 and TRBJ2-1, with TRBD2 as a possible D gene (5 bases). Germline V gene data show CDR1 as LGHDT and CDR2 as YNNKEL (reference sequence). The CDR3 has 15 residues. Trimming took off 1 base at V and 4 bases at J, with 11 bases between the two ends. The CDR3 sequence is CASSQVNRGYNEQFF. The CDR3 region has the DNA TGTGCCAGCAGCCAAGTTAACCGGGGTTACAATGAGCAGTTCTTC.

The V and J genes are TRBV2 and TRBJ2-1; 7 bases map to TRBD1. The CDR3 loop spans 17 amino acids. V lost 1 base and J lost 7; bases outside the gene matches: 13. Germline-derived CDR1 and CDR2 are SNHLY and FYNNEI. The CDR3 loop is CASSEVTTGASGNEQFF. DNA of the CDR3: TGTGCCAGCAGTGAAGTTACTACAGGGGCCTCTGGGAATGAGCAGTTCTTC.

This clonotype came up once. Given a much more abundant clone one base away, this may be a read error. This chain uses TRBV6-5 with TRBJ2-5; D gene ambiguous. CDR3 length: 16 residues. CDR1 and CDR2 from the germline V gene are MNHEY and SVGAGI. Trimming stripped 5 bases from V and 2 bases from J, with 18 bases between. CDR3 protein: CASSHPWYYSQETQYF. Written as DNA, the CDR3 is TGTGCCAGCAGTCACCCCTGGTACTATTCACAAGAGACCCAGTACTTC.

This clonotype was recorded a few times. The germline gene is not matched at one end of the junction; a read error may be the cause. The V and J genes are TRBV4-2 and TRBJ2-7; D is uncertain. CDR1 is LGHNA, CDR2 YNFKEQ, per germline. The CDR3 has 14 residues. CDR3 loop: CASSQDTASPSISF. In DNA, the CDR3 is TGTGCCAGCAGCCAAGATACAGCAAGCCCTTCTATTTCCTTC.

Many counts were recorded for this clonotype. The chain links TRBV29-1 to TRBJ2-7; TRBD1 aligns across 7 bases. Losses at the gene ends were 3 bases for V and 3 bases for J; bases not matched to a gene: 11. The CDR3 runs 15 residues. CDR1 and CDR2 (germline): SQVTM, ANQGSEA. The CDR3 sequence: CSVEGKGTANYEQYF. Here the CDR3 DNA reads TGCAGCGTTGAGGGGAAGGGGACAGCGAACTACGAGCAGTACTTC.

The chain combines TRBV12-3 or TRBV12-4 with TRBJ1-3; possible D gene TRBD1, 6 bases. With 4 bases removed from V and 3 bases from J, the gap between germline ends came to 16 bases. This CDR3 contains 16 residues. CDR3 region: CASSSTAGTLGNTIYF. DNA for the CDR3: TGTGCCAGCAGTTCCACTGCGGGGACACTTGGAAACACCATATATTTT.

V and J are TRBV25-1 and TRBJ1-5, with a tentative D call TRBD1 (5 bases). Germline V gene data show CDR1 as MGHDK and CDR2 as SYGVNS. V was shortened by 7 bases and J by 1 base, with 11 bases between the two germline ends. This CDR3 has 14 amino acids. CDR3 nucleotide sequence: TGTGCCAGCATTCCGGGGACCAGCAATCAGCCCCAGCATTTT. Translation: CASIPGTSNQPQHF. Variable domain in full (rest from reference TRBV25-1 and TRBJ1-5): EADIYQTPRYLVIGTGKKITLECSQTMGHDKMYWYQQDPGMELHLIHYSYGVNSTEKGDLSSESTVSRIRTEHFPLTLESARPSHTSQYLCASIPGTSNQPQHFGDGTRLSIL.

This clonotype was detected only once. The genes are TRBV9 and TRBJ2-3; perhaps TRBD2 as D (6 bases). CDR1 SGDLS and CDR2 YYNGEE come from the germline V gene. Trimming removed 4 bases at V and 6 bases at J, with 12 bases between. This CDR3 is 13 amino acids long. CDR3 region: CASSPGTFDTQYF. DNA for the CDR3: TGTGCCAGCAGCCCTGGGACTTTCGATACGCAGTATTTT.

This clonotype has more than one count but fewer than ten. CDR3 sequence reads: CASSFGEGESSYEQYF. For the CDR3, the DNA is TGTGCCAGCAGTTTCGGTGAGGGAGAGAGCTCCTACGAGCAGTACTTC. The chain uses TRBV12-3 or TRBV12-4 and TRBJ2-7; D is possibly TRBD2 (5 bases). This CDR3 has 16 residues. The V and J ends lost 3 bases and 0 bases respectively, with 15 bases between them.

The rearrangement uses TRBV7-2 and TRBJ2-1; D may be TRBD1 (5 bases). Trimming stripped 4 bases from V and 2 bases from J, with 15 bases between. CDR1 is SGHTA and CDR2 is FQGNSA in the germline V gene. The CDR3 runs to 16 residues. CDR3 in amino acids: CASSSPTGHPYNEQFF. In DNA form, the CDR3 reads TGTGCCAGCAGCTCGCCTACAGGCCACCCCTACAATGAGCAGTTCTTC.

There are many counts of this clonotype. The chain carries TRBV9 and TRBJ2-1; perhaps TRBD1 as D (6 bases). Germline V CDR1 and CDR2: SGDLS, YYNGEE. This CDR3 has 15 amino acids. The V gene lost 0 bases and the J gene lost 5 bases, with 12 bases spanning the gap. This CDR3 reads CASSVVGALNNEQFF. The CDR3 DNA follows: TGTGCCAGCAGCGTAGTGGGGGCCCTCAACAATGAGCAGTTCTTC.

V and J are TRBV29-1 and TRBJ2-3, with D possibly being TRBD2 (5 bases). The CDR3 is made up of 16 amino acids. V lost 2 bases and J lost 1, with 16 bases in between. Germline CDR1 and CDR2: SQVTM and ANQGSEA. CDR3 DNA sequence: TGCAGCGTTGAAATTGACTACGTAGCTGGCACAGATACGCAGTATTTT. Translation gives CSVEIDYVAGTDTQYF.

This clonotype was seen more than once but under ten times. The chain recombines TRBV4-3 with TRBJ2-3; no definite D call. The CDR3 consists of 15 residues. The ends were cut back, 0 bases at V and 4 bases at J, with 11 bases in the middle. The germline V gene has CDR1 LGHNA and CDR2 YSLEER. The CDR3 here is CASSQESLVADTQYF. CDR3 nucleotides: TGCGCCAGCAGCCAAGAATCCCTAGTTGCAGATACGCAGTATTTT.

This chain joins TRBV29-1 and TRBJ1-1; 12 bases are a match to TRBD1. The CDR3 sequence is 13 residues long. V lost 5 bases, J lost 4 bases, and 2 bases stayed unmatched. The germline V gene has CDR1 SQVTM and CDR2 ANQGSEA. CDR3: CSVRDRGLTEAFF. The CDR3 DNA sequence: TGCAGCGTTAGGGACAGGGGGCTCACTGAAGCTTTCTTT.

The CDR3 nucleotides read TGTGCCAGCAGCCAAGGTCAGGACCCCTACAATGAGCAGTTCTTC. Its translation: CASSQGQDPYNEQFF. The J gene is TRBJ2-1, the V gene TRBV4-2; D unclear. The CDR3 totals 15 residues. The germline V and J ends were trimmed by 1 base and 2 bases, with 9 bases remaining between them. Germline loops: CDR1 LGHNA, CDR2 YNFKEQ.